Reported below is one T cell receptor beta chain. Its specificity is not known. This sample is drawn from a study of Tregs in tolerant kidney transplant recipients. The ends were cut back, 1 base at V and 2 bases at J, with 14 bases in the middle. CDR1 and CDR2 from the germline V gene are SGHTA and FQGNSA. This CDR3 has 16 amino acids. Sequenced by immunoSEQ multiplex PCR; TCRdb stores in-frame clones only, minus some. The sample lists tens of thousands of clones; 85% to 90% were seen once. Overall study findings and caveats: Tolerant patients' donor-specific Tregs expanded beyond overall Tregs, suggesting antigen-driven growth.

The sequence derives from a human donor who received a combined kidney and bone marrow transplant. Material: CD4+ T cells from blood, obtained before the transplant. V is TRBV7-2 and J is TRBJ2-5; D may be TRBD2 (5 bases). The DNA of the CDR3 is TGTGCCAGCAGCTTAGTCGGTTCGGCGGGTCAAGAGACCCAGTACTTC. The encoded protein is CASSLVGSAGQETQYF.